The next 31 T cell receptor beta chains were all read from a single sample in a study of breast tumors, draining lymph nodes, adjacent tissues. Each CDR3 protein gets one entry after TCRdb re-called the multiplex PCR reads with MiXCR. The table has some 140,000 distinct CDR3 sequences, 20% to 25% seen once. The lymph nodes were axillary draining lymph nodes from breast cancer patients. The specimen was axillary lymph node tissue. The receptors were gathered from a female donor with breast cancer. Some clones in this sample may be carry-over from other donors' samples.

This clonotype came up many times. V and J are TRBV2 and TRBJ1-3, with D perhaps TRBD1 (6 bases). Deletions cut 1 base from V and 4 bases from J, with 11 bases between. This CDR3 is 15 amino acids long. Germline CDR1 SNHLY, CDR2 FYNNEI. The CDR3 region is CASSEVKGTGNTIYF. CDR3 nucleotide sequence: TGTGCCAGCAGTGAAGTAAAGGGGACAGGAAACACCATATATTTT.

The chain combines TRBV5-8 with TRBJ1-4; the D gene is possibly TRBD1 (6 bases). The CDR3 has 15 amino acids. In germline, CDR1 is SGHTS, CDR2 YDEGEE. V shed 3 bases and J shed 0 bases, with 9 bases lying between them. The CDR3 here is CASSSHRATNEKLFF. The CDR3, as DNA: TGTGCCAGCAGCTCCCACAGGGCAACTAATGAAAAACTGTTTTTT.

This clonotype was observed many times. This chain uses TRBV19 with TRBJ2-3; TRBD1 or TRBD2 may be the D gene (5 bases each). Germline assignment: CDR1 LNHDA and CDR2 SQIVND (reference sequence). V was cut by 8 bases and J by 4 bases, with 16 bases left in between. The CDR3 totals 14 residues. The CDR3 coding sequence is TGTGCCAGTGCCCCCGGGACCTTTTCAGATACGCAGTATTTT. The encoded protein is CASAPGTFSDTQYF.

This clonotype was observed a few times. V gene TRBV19 combines with J gene TRBJ1-5, with 7 bases aligning to TRBD1. After removal of 4 bases from V and 1 base from J, the junction contained 7 bases not matched to a gene. Germline V gene lookup returns CDR1 LNHDA and CDR2 SQIVND (reference sequence). There are 16 residues in the CDR3. The CDR3 reads CASSSEGGRSNQPQHF. The CDR3 nucleotides read TGTGCCAGTAGTAGCGAAGGGGGCAGGAGCAATCAGCCCCAGCATTTT.

This clonotype was seen only once. Given a much more abundant clone one base away, this may be a read error. This is likely a read error, given that the CDR3 carries no conserved phenylalanine or tryptophan at its end. DNA of the CDR3: TGTGCTCTCCGGCCAGAAAACTACGAGCAGTACCTC. It yields the protein CALRPENYEQYL. The rearrangement joins TRBV15 to TRBJ2-7; no clear D gene. Germline V lookup: CDR1 LNHNV, CDR2 YYDKDF (reference sequence). The CDR3 length is 12 residues.

This clonotype was recorded many times. The chain combines TRBV10-3 with TRBJ2-5; 12 positions match TRBD2. Germline trimming cut 4 bases from V and 5 bases from J; bases unmatched to any gene: 11. Germline CDR1 ENHRY, CDR2 SYGVKD. This CDR3 comprises 17 residues. CDR3 in amino acids: CAISVGLAGRLGETQYF. In nucleotides, the CDR3 is TGTGCCATCAGTGTAGGACTAGCGGGACGACTTGGGGAGACCCAGTACTTC.

This clonotype was found many times. The chain uses TRBV5-1 and TRBJ2-5; TRBD2 is a possible D gene (5 bases). V lost 5 bases, J lost 1 base, and 12 bases lay in between. CDR3 length equals 14 residues. Germline V lookup: CDR1 SGHRS, CDR2 YFSETQ. CDR3 DNA: TGCGCCAGCAGTTATGAGGGTCGCCAAGAGACCCAGTACTTC. This gives the protein CASSYEGRQETQYF.

This clonotype showed up many times. The chain has TRBV6-6 and TRBJ2-5; a possible D gene is TRBD2 (5 bases). Germline CDR1 reads MNHNY; CDR2 reads SVGAGI (reference sequence). Deletions cut 1 base from V and 4 bases from J, with 10 bases between. The CDR3 runs to 14 residues. CDR3 coding DNA: TGTGCCAGCAGTTACTTGGCGGGCCTAGAGACCCAGTACTTC. This codes for CASSYLAGLETQYF.

The chain combines TRBV6-1 with TRBJ2-5; TRBD1 matches at 7 bases. V was pared by 3 bases and J by 6 bases, with 13 bases of the junction left unmatched. From germline, CDR1 is MNHNS and CDR2 SASEGT. This CDR3 contains 16 residues. This CDR3 reads CASSDPPTTGMKTQYF. CDR3 DNA: TGTGCCAGCAGTGATCCTCCAACGACAGGGATGAAGACCCAGTACTTC.

This clonotype was counted ten times or more. This chain uses TRBV6-6 with TRBJ2-1; weak D call: TRBD2 (5 bases). The CDR3 extends over 12 amino acids. The ends were cut back, 5 bases at V and 10 bases at J, with 12 bases in the middle. CDR1 is MNHNY and CDR2 is SVGAGI in the germline V gene (reference sequence). CDR3 nucleotide sequence: TGTGCCAGCAGTCCCTCCGGGGTGGAGCAGTTCTTC. It codes for CASSPSGVEQFF.

This clonotype was observed at least ten times. This chain connects TRBV14 to TRBJ2-3; 7 nucleotides match TRBD2. This CDR3 comprises 16 residues. The trim removed 4 bases at V and 2 bases at J, leaving 9 bases unmatched. Germline values: CDR1 SGHDN, CDR2 FVKESK. CDR3 nucleotides: TGTGCCAGCAGCCTACTAGCGCTAAGTTCCACAGATACGCAGTATTTT. This encodes CASSLLALSSTDTQYF.

The V call is TRBV10-3, the J call TRBJ1-1; possible D gene TRBD1, 5 bases. Germline CDR1 and CDR2: ENHRY and SYGVKD. V gave up 4 bases and J gave up 3 bases, with 12 bases separating them. This CDR3 has 14 residues. The CDR3 coding sequence is TGTGCCATCAGTGCGGGCCAGGGCGACACTGAAGCTTTCTTT. Its translation: CAISAGQGDTEAFF.

This clonotype appeared many times. The chain carries TRBV28 and TRBJ2-7; no firm D call. Germline CDR1 reads MDHEN; CDR2 reads SYDVKM. V was cut by 10 bases and J by 2 bases, with 15 bases left in between. This CDR3 comprises 13 residues. The CDR3: CAIAPGYTYEQYF. The CDR3, as DNA: TGTGCCATAGCTCCGGGTTATACCTACGAGCAGTACTTC.

CDR3 amino acids: CASSSLGSGLAGNEQFF. The CDR3 bases are TGTGCCAGCAGTTCCCTAGGGAGTGGGCTAGCGGGCAATGAGCAGTTCTTC. The chain has TRBV28 and TRBJ2-1, with 8 bases that match TRBD2. The CDR3 length is 17 residues. Trimming at V came to 4 bases and at J to 6 bases, leaving 14 bases not matched to a gene. The germline V gene encodes CDR1 MDHEN and CDR2 SYDVKM.

This clonotype was seen many times. This chain links TRBV5-4 with TRBJ2-3; perhaps TRBD1 as D (6 bases). The germline V gene has CDR1 SGHNT and CDR2 YYREEE (reference sequence). This CDR3 is built from 13 residues. Deletions cut 8 bases from V and 2 bases from J, with 12 bases between. CDR3 bases: TGTGCCAGGGGCGACAGGAACACAGATACGCAGTATTTT. Translated, it gives CARGDRNTDTQYF.

On this clonotype itself: One base away lies a much larger clone, so this may be a sequencing read error. This chain uses TRBV3-1 with TRBJ2-7, with 10 positions matching TRBD2. The CDR3 covers 16 residues. Germline CDR1 reads LGHDT; CDR2 reads YNNKEL (reference sequence). V trimming: 5 bases; J trimming: 2 bases; junction bases outside the gene matches: 9. CDR3 in amino acids: CASSSHSSGSAYEQYF. As DNA, the CDR3 is TGTGCCAGCAGCTCCCACTCTAGCGGGAGTGCCTACGAGCAGTACTTC.

This clonotype was seen many times. This chain uses TRBV7-6 with TRBJ1-6; no firm D call. Per the germline V gene, CDR1 is SGHVS and CDR2 is FNYEAQ. CDR3 length equals 14 residues. The V end was cut by 0 bases, the J end by 7 bases, with 7 bases between. The CDR3 is CASSLANWNSPLHF. For the CDR3, the DNA is TGTGCCAGCAGCTTAGCGAATTGGAATTCACCCCTCCACTTT.

This clonotype was found many times. This sequence joins TRBV7-9 and TRBJ1-2, with D possibly TRBD1 on 5 matching bases. Germline values: CDR1 SEHNR, CDR2 FQNEAQ (reference sequence). The ends were cut back, 2 bases at V and 4 bases at J, with 11 bases in the middle. The CDR3 runs 14 residues. The chain's CDR3 is CASSLLEGIYGYTF. For the CDR3, the DNA is TGTGCCAGCAGCTTATTGGAGGGGATCTATGGCTACACCTTC.

This clonotype was seen at least ten times. The V gene is TRBV20-1, the J gene TRBJ2-1; 10 nucleotides match TRBD2. The CDR3 covers 16 residues. Per the germline V gene, CDR1 is DFQATT and CDR2 is SNEGSKA (reference sequence). The V and J ends lost 3 bases and 7 bases, in that order; junction bases with no gene match: 12. The chain's CDR3 is CSASTSSGRINNEQFF. Written as DNA, the CDR3 is TGCAGTGCTAGTACGTCTAGCGGGAGAATTAATAATGAGCAGTTCTTC.

This clonotype was seen only a few times. V usage is TRBV6-1 and J usage is TRBJ2-2; 11 nucleotides match TRBD2. Trimming at V came to 6 bases and at J to 0 bases, leaving 9 bases not matched to a gene. The CDR3 is 18 amino acids. CDR1 is MNHNS, CDR2 SASEGT, per germline. DNA for the CDR3: TGTGCCAGCAGCCCATGGGGACTAGCGGACGCGAACACCGGGGAGCTGTTTTTT. The encoded protein is CASSPWGLADANTGELFF.

This clonotype was observed at least ten times. The V and J genes are TRBV12-3 or TRBV12-4 and TRBJ2-1; 7 bases map to TRBD1. The CDR3 runs to 14 residues. Germline trimming cut 5 bases from V and 5 bases from J; bases unmatched to any gene: 6. CDR3 DNA sequence: TGTGCCAGCAGTCATTTGGGACAGAACAATGAGCAGTTCTTC. Its translation is CASSHLGQNNEQFF.

The sample holds many counts of this clonotype. The rearrangement links TRBV7-9 to TRBJ1-2, with D possibly being TRBD1 (6 bases). Trimming removed 4 bases from V and 10 bases from J, with 22 bases in between. Germline values: CDR1 SEHNR, CDR2 FQNEAQ (reference sequence). The CDR3 loop spans 15 amino acids. The CDR3 coding sequence is TGTGCCAGCAGCTCAAATGGGGGCTTTGGGACTTCCTACACCTTC. It yields the protein CASSSNGGFGTSYTF.

This clonotype was counted between two and nine times. The chain carries TRBV2 and TRBJ2-2, with D possibly TRBD2 on 5 matching bases. CDR1 SNHLY and CDR2 FYNNEI come from the germline V gene. Trimming removed 4 bases from V and 1 base from J, with 10 bases in between. There are 15 residues in the CDR3. For the CDR3, the DNA is TGTGCCAGCAGTGTTCCGGGAAAGAACACCGGGGAGCTGTTTTTT. This translates into CASSVPGKNTGELFF.

There are many counts of this clonotype. CDR3 amino acids: CATSDTGTGAGEQFF. The CDR3, as DNA: TGTGCCACCAGTGATACCGGGACAGGGGCAGGTGAGCAGTTCTTC. The chain employs TRBV24-1 and TRBJ2-1; 10 bases align to TRBD1. The CDR3 consists of 15 residues. Trimming took 3 bases from V and 9 from J; bases not matched to a gene: 7. Germline lookup yields CDR1 KGHDR and CDR2 SFDVKD.

The table lists this clonotype with many counts. The chain carries TRBV6-1 and TRBJ1-2; TRBD1 matches at 10 bases. Germline assignment: CDR1 MNHNS and CDR2 SASEGT. The junction had 17 bases not matched to a gene; V was cut back by 4 bases and J by 6 bases. This CDR3 is built from 18 residues. CDR3 bases: TGTGCCAGCAGTGCCCTCTCCGGGACAGGGGCCGCCGTCAATGGCTACACCTTC. Protein sequence: CASSALSGTGAAVNGYTF.

In its sample, this clonotype was seen many times. The V call is TRBV11-2, the J call TRBJ2-7; 8 positions match TRBD2. CDR3 size: 15 residues. Trimming cost V 5 bases and J 7 bases; bases outside gene matches: 13. The V gene's germline CDR1 is SGHAT and CDR2 FQNNGV. CDR3 sequence reads: CASSNLLVSGTEQYF. CDR3 DNA: TGTGCCAGCAGCAACTTATTGGTTAGCGGGACGGAGCAGTACTTC.

This clonotype was observed many times. The chain carries TRBV6-6 and TRBJ1-2, with 7 bases identical to TRBD1. The length of the CDR3 is 13 residues. V lost 0 bases, J lost 11 bases, and 6 bases stayed unmatched. Germline assignment: CDR1 MNHNY and CDR2 SVGAGI (reference sequence). CDR3 sequence (DNA): TGTGCCAGCAGTTACTCCGGGACAGAGCAGTACACCTTC. Its protein is CASSYSGTEQYTF.

This clonotype was picked up many times. V usage is TRBV5-1 and J usage is TRBJ1-4; D possibly corresponds to TRBD1 (6 bases). The CDR3 totals 15 residues. Per the germline V gene, CDR1 is SGHRS and CDR2 is YFSETQ. Trimming left V 7 bases short and J 8 bases short, with 21 bases between. The CDR3 coding sequence is TGCGCCAGCCAGACCGGGACACCGGATGGAGAAAAACTGTTTTTT. Its protein product is CASQTGTPDGEKLFF.

This clonotype was found many times. The chain uses TRBV7-2 and TRBJ2-3; D uncertain. V was trimmed by 2 bases and J by 4 bases, leaving 7 bases between them. The V gene's germline CDR1 is SGHTA and CDR2 FQGNSA. The CDR3 has 13 amino acids. The CDR3 reads CASSLNLPDTQYF. CDR3 DNA: TGTGCCAGCAGCTTAAACCTTCCAGATACGCAGTATTTT.

This clonotype occurred many times. This chain connects TRBV28 to TRBJ2-7; 7 bases are shared with TRBD1. CDR1 MDHEN and CDR2 SYDVKM come from the germline V gene. With 5 bases clipped from V and 4 bases from J, the junction kept 14 bases outside the gene matches. CDR3 length: 16 residues. The CDR3 region is CASSPIGQARTYEQYF. CDR3 bases: TGTGCCAGCAGTCCGATAGGACAGGCCCGAACTTACGAGCAGTACTTC. The whole variable domain, filled in from reference TRBV28 and TRBJ2-7, reads DVKVTQSSRYLVKRTGEKVFLECVQDMDHENMFWYRQDPGLGLRLIYFSYDVKMKEKGDIPEGYSVSREKKERFSLILESASTNQTSMYLCASSPIGQARTYEQYFGPGTRLTVT.

This clonotype was counted at least ten times. The chain recombines TRBV4-2 with TRBJ2-3; TRBD2 agrees at 14 bases. Germline values: CDR1 LGHNA, CDR2 YNFKEQ. The CDR3 spans 18 residues. With V trimmed by 2 bases and J by 5 bases, 9 bases remained unmatched. CDR3 amino acids: CASSQRLGTSGSKDTQYF. The CDR3 DNA is TGTGCCAGCAGCCAAAGGCTTGGGACTAGCGGGAGTAAAGATACGCAGTATTTT.